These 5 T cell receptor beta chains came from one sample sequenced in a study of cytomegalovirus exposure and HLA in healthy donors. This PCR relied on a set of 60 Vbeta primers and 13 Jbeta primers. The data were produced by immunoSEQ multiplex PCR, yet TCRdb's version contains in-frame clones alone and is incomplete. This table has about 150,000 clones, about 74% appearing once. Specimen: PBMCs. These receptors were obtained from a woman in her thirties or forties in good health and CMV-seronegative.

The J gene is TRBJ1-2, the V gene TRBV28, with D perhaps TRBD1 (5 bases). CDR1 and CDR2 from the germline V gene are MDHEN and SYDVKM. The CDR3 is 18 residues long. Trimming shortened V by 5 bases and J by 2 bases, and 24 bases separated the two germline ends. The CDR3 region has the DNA TGTGCCAGCAGTCTAGACCGGGGGGTGGGTTCCGAAAACTATGGCTACACCTTC. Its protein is CASSLDRGVGSENYGYTF.

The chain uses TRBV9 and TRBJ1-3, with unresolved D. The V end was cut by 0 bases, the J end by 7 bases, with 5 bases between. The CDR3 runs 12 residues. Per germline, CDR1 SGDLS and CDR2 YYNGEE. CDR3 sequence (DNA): TGTGCCAGCAGCGTAGGAGGGAACACCATATATTTT. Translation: CASSVGGNTIYF.

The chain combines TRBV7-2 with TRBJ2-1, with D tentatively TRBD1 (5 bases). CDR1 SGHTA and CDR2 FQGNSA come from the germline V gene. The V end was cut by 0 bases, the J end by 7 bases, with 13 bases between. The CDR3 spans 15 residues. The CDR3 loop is CASSLAVPGKNEQFF. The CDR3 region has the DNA TGTGCCAGCAGCTTAGCGGTCCCAGGGAAGAATGAGCAGTTCTTC.

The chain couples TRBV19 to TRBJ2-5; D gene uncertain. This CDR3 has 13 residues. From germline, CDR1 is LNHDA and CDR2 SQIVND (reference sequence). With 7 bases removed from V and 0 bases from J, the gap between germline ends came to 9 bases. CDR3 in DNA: TGTGCCAGTAAGCGAGGAGACCAAGAGACCCAGTACTTC. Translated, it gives CASKRGDQETQYF. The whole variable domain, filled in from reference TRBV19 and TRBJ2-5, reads DGGITQSPKYLFRKEGQNVTLSCEQNLNHDAMYWYRQDPGQGLRLIYYSQIVNDFQKGDIAEGYSVSREKKESFPLTVTSAQKNPTAFYLCASKRGDQETQYFGPGTRLLVL.

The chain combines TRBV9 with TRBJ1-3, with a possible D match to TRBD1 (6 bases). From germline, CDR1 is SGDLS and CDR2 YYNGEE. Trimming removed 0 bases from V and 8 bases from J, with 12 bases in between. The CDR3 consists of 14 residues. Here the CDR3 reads CASSVATPGDTIYF. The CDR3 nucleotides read TGTGCCAGCAGCGTAGCTACTCCAGGGGACACCATATATTTT.